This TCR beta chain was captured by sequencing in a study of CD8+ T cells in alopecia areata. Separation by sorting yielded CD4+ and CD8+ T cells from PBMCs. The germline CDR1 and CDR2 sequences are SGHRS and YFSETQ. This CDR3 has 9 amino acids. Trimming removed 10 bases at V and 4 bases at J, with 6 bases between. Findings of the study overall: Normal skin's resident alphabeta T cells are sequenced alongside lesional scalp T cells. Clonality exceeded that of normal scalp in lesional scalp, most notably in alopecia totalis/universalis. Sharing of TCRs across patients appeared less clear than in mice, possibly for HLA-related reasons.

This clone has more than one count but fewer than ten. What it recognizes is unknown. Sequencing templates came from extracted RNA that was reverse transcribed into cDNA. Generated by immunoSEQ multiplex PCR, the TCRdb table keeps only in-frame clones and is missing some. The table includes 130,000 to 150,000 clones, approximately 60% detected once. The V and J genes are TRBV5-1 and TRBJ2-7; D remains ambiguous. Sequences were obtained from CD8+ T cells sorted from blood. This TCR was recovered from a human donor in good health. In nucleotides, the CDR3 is TGCGCCCTCGGTTACGAGCAGTACTTC. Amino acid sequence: CALGYEQYF.